The T cell receptor beta chain under discussion was sequenced for a study of response to subunit inactivated influenza vaccine listed by TCRdb under 2018. Concerning the study at large: Deep quantitative T cell receptor repertoire profiling was used in the study to track responses to a trivalent subunit inactivated influenza vaccine. Overall study outcomes, separate from this receptor: The authors suggested that each seasonal influenza vaccination may recruit only a limited number of new T cells.

Library prep was done by RT-PCR. The instrument was an Illumina HiSeq 2500. Clones were called with MiXCR by TCRdb after fastp trimmed the public reads at Q25, and only in-frame beta chains were retained. Merged by CDR3 protein, the rows form single entries marked with the most common genes and DNA. This sample is represented by just under 550,000 distinct CDR3 sequences; roughly 25% of them were singletons. The ten largest clones represent approximately 2.9% of the sample. Based on the germline V gene, the CDR1 and CDR2 sequences are MRHNA and SNTAGT. At the junction V is shortened by 3 bases and J by 2 bases, with 14 bases in between. From cysteine to phenylalanine, the CDR3 is 16 amino acids long. This entry keeps only the CDR3 DNA: 48 bases, framed from base 1. In the case of this clonotype: The antigen it recognizes is unknown. No much larger clonotype is one base removed from it; base qualities were not supplied.

These same data were also listed under a study on T cells expressing NK-cell markers. Taken from the second paper: 5'RACE template switching, by which a universal primer site and unique molecular identifiers were added, was used to make TCR beta cDNA libraries. About eight donors provided sorted CD3+CD56+NKG2C+, CD3+CD56+NKG2C- and CD3+CD56-NKG2C+ T-cell subsets, whose TCR beta-chain repertoires were profiled. Among the eight sequenced donors, only one was HCMV-seronegative, while the other seven were HCMV-seropositive. In several experiments an anti-gammadeltaTCR antibody was added to restrict sorting to alphabetaTCR-expressing T cells. In a handful of donors, the dominant CD3+CD56+NKG2C+ clonotypes ranked among the top 10 CD8+ clonotypes, making up roughly 1.0-7.5% of CD8+ T cells. Those dominant clonotypes were again the most abundant among CD3+CD56-NKG2C+ cells in a few donors, at roughly 25-65%. Whether the expanded NKG2C-expressing T cell clones were specific for HCMV antigens remained unclear. The eight sequenced donors were randomly selected healthy volunteers, three men and five women. HCMV serostatus was determined by detecting HCMV-specific IgG in serum with a commercial ELISA kit. Peripheral blood mononuclear cells were isolated from blood by Ficoll density gradient centrifugation. Using Miltenyi isolation kits, CD4+ and CD8+ T cells were isolated from PBMC through magnetic immunoseparation. cDNA synthesis was primed from the TCR beta constant segment and was followed by two successive PCR amplification steps. Illumina HiSeq 2000/2500, MiSeq or NextSeq was used to sequence libraries as 2 x 150 bp reads. MIGEC was used to demultiplex reads and group the reads by UMI, and MiTCR was used to assemble and quantify clonotypes. To exclude erroneous sequences, any TCR cDNA sequence not supported by at least two reads was discarded. The tcR package was used for downstream repertoire analysis, with clonotypes matched between fractions based on CDR3 nucleotide sequence plus V segment. Antigen specificity was annotated against VDJdb with VDJmatch, allowing one amino acid substitution in CDR3.

The receptor's source is a man aged 50 to 59 who received an inactivated influenza vaccine. Donor details come from another sample of the same person, matched by shared clones. Sequenced here: CD4+ T cells sorted from PBMCs, sampled about 13 days after vaccination. In this chain, TRBV6-4 is recombined with TRBJ2-1; the D region is possibly TRBD1 or TRBD2, each matching across 5 bases. In nucleotide form, the sequence is TGTGCCAGCAGTGAAAACCGGGACCCAGCCTACAATGAGCAGTTCTTC. Its coded protein is CASSENRDPAYNEQFF.